The sequence of this T cell receptor (beta chain) was determined in a study of beta chain features in type 1 diabetes. Study information: Age and gender were similar between patients and healthy donors, as were cell yields. Overall study results and limits: Shortening that was moderate but significant affected the TCRB CDR3s of Type 1 diabetes patients in all four CD4+ subsets. Equally in patients and controls, PCR might preferentially amplify shorter templates. Across patients, naive, central memory and Treg TCRB repertoires exhibited apparently greater similarity than was observed across healthy donors.

Trimming took 5 bases from V and 9 from J, leaving 11 bases between them. CDR3 length: 12 amino acids. CDR1 and CDR2 (germline): SNHLY, FYNNEI. Of the isolated RNA, all was reverse transcribed, and so the sequenced material was expressed TCRB transcripts. Libraries were prepared by immunoSEQ multiplex PCR; TCRdb keeps only in-frame clonotypes and omits some of them. The sample has nearly 350,000 clones; 8% are singletons. As concerns this clone: Its antigen is unidentified.

The sequenced sample consisted of central memory CD4+ T cells from blood. This rearrangement joins TRBV2 to TRBJ2-1, with a weak D call TRBD1 (6 bases). The TCR originated in a woman between 18 and 29 years old in good health. This CDR3 reads CASSPGTREQFF. CDR3 sequence (DNA): TGTGCCAGCAGTCCGGGGACACGTGAGCAGTTCTTC.